One and the same sample provided the 10 T cell receptor beta chains below, sequenced in a study of PD-1 blockade in classical Hodgkin lymphoma. Repertoires were generated with immunoSEQ multiplex PCR, while TCRdb's copy carries only in-frame clones and drops some. This table has about 41,000 clones, about 74% appearing once. Every single patient, without exception, relapsed after autologous stem cell transplantation, and brentuximab vedotin exposure varied. Here the sequenced sample was peripheral blood mononuclear cells (PBMCs), taken at baseline. These receptors were collected from a human donor with classical Hodgkin lymphoma.

As concerns this clone: Germline is not matched at one junction end, which may reflect a read error. The chain joins TRBV30 to TRBJ2-5; 11 positions match TRBD1. The CDR3 sequence is 19 residues long. Per the germline V gene, CDR1 is GTSNPN and CDR2 is SVGIG (reference sequence). CDR3 residues: CAWTTSLYKAVTLWGQGDF. DNA of the CDR3: TGTGCCTGGACCACCAGTTTGTACAAAGCTGTAACATTGTGGGGACAGGGGGACTTC. Drawing the rest from reference TRBV30 and TRBJ2-5, the complete variable domain is SQTIHQWPATLVQPVGSPLSLECTVEGTSNPNLYWYRQAAGRGLQLLFYSVGIGQISSEVPQNLSASRPQDRQFILSSKKLLLSDSGFYLCAWTTSLYKAVTLWGQGDFGPGTRLLVL.

The chain carries TRBV30 and TRBJ2-5; possible D gene TRBD1, 6 bases. V shed 2 bases and J shed 4 bases, with 14 bases lying between them. The germline gives CDR1 GTSNPN, CDR2 SVGIG (reference sequence). The CDR3 length is 14 residues. CDR3 sequence reads: CAWSKGQIRETQYF. CDR3 bases: TGTGCCTGGAGTAAGGGACAAATTCGAGAGACCCAGTACTTC. The full variable domain, completed using reference TRBV30 and TRBJ2-5, is SQTIHQWPATLVQPVGSPLSLECTVEGTSNPNLYWYRQAAGRGLQLLFYSVGIGQISSEVPQNLSASRPQDRQFILSSKKLLLSDSGFYLCAWSKGQIRETQYFGPGTRLLVL.

The J gene is TRBJ1-5, the V gene TRBV30, with 7 bases aligning to TRBD1. V was pared by 8 bases and J by 3 bases, with 10 bases of the junction left unmatched. The CDR3 runs to 14 residues. CDR1 and CDR2 from the germline V gene are GTSNPN and SVGIG (reference sequence). CDR3 sequence reads: CASRVTGNNQPQHF. The DNA for the CDR3 is TGTGCCAGTAGGGTGACAGGGAACAATCAGCCCCAGCATTTT.

The rearrangement joins TRBV6-6 to TRBJ2-7; 9 bases agree with TRBD2. J gave up 3 bases and V 0 bases, and 3 bases lay outside the gene matches. This CDR3 spans 15 amino acids. The germline gives CDR1 MNHNY, CDR2 SVGAGI (reference sequence). The chain's CDR3 is CASSYSPSGIYEQYF. The CDR3 DNA follows: TGTGCCAGCAGTTACTCTCCTAGCGGGATCTACGAGCAGTACTTC.

The chain couples TRBV6-5 to TRBJ2-6; possibly TRBD1 or TRBD2 for D (5 bases each). Trimming shortened V by 5 bases and J by 4 bases, and 12 bases separated the two germline ends. Germline V gene sequence: CDR1 MNHEY, CDR2 SVGAGI. The length of the CDR3 is 15 residues. CDR3 sequence: CASSAGTIGANVLTF. DNA for the CDR3: TGTGCCAGCAGTGCAGGGACCATAGGGGCCAACGTCCTGACTTTC.

Details on this clone: A read error may produce the germline difference seen at one junction end. The J gene is TRBJ2-7, the V gene TRBV5-1; D uncertain. Germline CDR1 reads SGHRS; CDR2 reads YFSETQ. The CDR3 contains 15 residues. The DNA of the CDR3 is TGTGCCAGCAGCTTGGGTTTGGGCGGAAACTACGAGCAGTACTTC. It specifies CASSLGLGGNYEQYF.

The chain combines TRBV19 with TRBJ2-7, with TRBD1 matching over 7 bases. V was clipped by 6 bases and J by 1 base; unmatched bases: 6. The CDR3 has 14 amino acids. Looked up from germline, CDR1 is LNHDA and CDR2 is SQIVND (reference sequence). Written as DNA, the CDR3 is TGTGCCAGTAGCCTACAGGGGTTTTCCTACGAGCAGTACTTC. As protein: CASSLQGFSYEQYF.

The gene calls are TRBV27 and TRBJ1-5, with D uncertain. Germline loops: CDR1 MNHEY, CDR2 SMNVEV (reference sequence). The CDR3 sequence is 14 residues long. The V gene lost 0 bases and the J gene lost 6 bases, with 9 bases spanning the gap. The CDR3 sequence is CASSLSAFRQPQHF. CDR3 in DNA: TGTGCCAGCAGTTTATCGGCGTTTCGTCAGCCCCAGCATTTT.

The genes are TRBV5-1 and TRBJ2-1; TRBD2 matches at 8 bases. The CDR3 has 16 amino acids. The V gene's germline CDR1 is SGHRS and CDR2 YFSETQ. Unmatched junction bases numbered 5, after V lost 0 bases and J lost 3 bases. DNA for the CDR3: TGCGCCAGCAGCTTGGTCGTGACTAGCGTCTACAATGAGCAGTTCTTC. Protein product: CASSLVVTSVYNEQFF.

This sequence joins TRBV19 and TRBJ2-7, with 8 nucleotides matching TRBD2. The CDR3 has 12 amino acids. CDR1 is LNHDA, CDR2 SQIVND, per germline (reference sequence). The V and J ends lost 3 bases and 12 bases, in that order; junction bases with no gene match: 7. The CDR3 sequence: CASSITSGILYF. Here the CDR3 DNA reads TGTGCCAGTAGTATCACTAGCGGAATCTTGTACTTC.